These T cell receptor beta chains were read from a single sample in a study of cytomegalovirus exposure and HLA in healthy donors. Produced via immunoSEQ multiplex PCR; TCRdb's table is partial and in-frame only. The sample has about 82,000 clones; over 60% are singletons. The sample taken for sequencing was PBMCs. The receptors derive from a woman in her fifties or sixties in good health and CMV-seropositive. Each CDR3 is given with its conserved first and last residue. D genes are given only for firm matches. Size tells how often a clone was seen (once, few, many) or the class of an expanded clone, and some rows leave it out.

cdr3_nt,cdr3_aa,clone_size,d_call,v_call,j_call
TGTGCCAGCAGCTTCGCCGGGACAGAGGGGGAAAAACTGTTTTTT,CASSFAGTEGEKLFF,NA,TRBD1,TRBV9,TRBJ1-4
TGTGCCAGCAGCTTAGCTGGCAGGGTTCGTGACGAGCAGTACTTC,CASSLAGRVRDEQYF,few,NA,TRBV7-9,TRBJ2-7
TGTGCCAGCAGCCTCCGGAATCAGCCCCAGCATTTT,CASSLRNQPQHF,medium-sized,NA,TRBV2,TRBJ1-5
TGTGCCAGCAGTTACTCAGGGGGTCAAGAGACCCAGTACTTC,CASSYSGGQETQYF,few,NA,TRBV6-5,TRBJ2-5
TGTGCCAGCAGAGTGGACAGGGGTGGTGGTGAGCAGTTCTTC,CASRVDRGGGEQFF,NA,TRBD1,TRBV2,TRBJ2-1
TGTGCCAGCAGTTTAGGCGGGAGCTACAATGAGCAGTTCTTC,CASSLGGSYNEQFF,few,TRBD2,TRBV6-5,TRBJ2-1
TGTGCCAGCAGTTTTGGCGGGGGGTCCTACAATGAGCAGTTCTTC,CASSFGGGSYNEQFF,NA,TRBD2,TRBV28,TRBJ2-1
TGCGCCAGCAGCCAAGATCTTTATGGGACAGGGCTGCACGAGCAGTACTTC,CASSQDLYGTGLHEQYF,NA,TRBD1,TRBV4-3,TRBJ2-7
TGCGCCAGCAGCTGGCAGGGAGATACGCAGTATTTT,CASSWQGDTQYF,few,NA,TRBV5-1,TRBJ2-3
TGTGCCTGGTCTACAGGGAACTCTGGAAACACCATATATTTT,CAWSTGNSGNTIYF,NA,NA,TRBV30,TRBJ1-3
TGTGCCAGCAGTTTAGATAGAGCTATGAACACTGAAGCTTTCTTT,CASSLDRAMNTEAFF,NA,NA,TRBV27,TRBJ1-1
TGTGCCACCCTGAGACAGGGATACTATGGCTACACCTTC,CATLRQGYYGYTF,NA,TRBD1,TRBV19,TRBJ1-2
TGCGCCAGCAGAGTAACTAGCGGGGAGACCTACGAGCAGTACTTC,CASRVTSGETYEQYF,NA,TRBD2,TRBV5-1,TRBJ2-7
TGTGCCAGTAGTGGGCAGGGGGTGTCAGATACGCAGTATTTT,CASSGQGVSDTQYF,few,TRBD1,TRBV19,TRBJ2-3
TGTGCCAGCAGTGCCGGTATTATTACTGAAGCTTTCTTT,CASSAGIITEAFF,once,NA,TRBV25-1,TRBJ1-1
TGTGCCTGGAGGGGACAGGGGTTTGGAAACACCATATATTTT,CAWRGQGFGNTIYF,NA,TRBD1,TRBV30,TRBJ1-3
TGTGCCAGCAGCTTAGCGCTTCAGGGTAGCTATGGCTACACCTTC,CASSLALQGSYGYTF,few,NA,TRBV7-9,TRBJ1-2
TGTGCCAGCACCTCTCCGGGACAGGGCTATGAAGCTTTCTTT,CASTSPGQGYEAFF,NA,TRBD1,TRBV28,TRBJ1-1
TGTGCCAGCAGTAAGATTGGACAGGGGGAGGGAGAAAAACTGTTTTTT,CASSKIGQGEGEKLFF,NA,TRBD1,TRBV25-1,TRBJ1-4
TGCAGCGTTGCCCGGACAGGGGGCACAGATACGCAGTATTTT,CSVARTGGTDTQYF,NA,TRBD1,TRBV29-1,TRBJ2-3
TGTGCCAGCAGCTTGGTTAGCGGGAAGTGGGGCAATGAGCAGTTCTTC,CASSLVSGKWGNEQFF,NA,TRBD2,TRBV5-6,TRBJ2-1
TGCGCCAGCAGCTTACAGGGGGCAGATAGGAATGAGCAGTTCTTC,CASSLQGADRNEQFF,NA,TRBD1,TRBV5-1,TRBJ2-1
TGCGCCAGCAGCTTTGGGGGGGTATCTGAGACCCAGTACTTC,CASSFGGVSETQYF,NA,TRBD2,TRBV5-1,TRBJ2-5
TGTGCCAGCAGCCCGCCGGACAGCTTGTACGAGCAGTACTTC,CASSPPDSLYEQYF,few,NA,TRBV9,TRBJ2-7
TGTGCCAGCAGCTACTTATATGGGGCCACAGTAACCGCTAATGAAAAACTGTTTTTT,CASSYLYGATVTANEKLFF,few,NA,TRBV28,TRBJ1-4
TGTGCCAGCAGTCTCCCACTAGCGGGGCACAATGAGCAGTTCTTC,CASSLPLAGHNEQFF,NA,TRBD2,TRBV28,TRBJ2-1
TGTGCCAGCAGTGAAGTAGGGGATGAGCAGTTCTTC,CASSEVGDEQFF,once,NA,TRBV6-1,TRBJ2-1
TGTGCCAGCAGTCGTCAGGATCACTATGGCTACACCTTC,CASSRQDHYGYTF,NA,NA,TRBV6-5,TRBJ1-2
TGTGCCAGCAGCACACAGGGGAACACTGAAGCTTTCTTT,CASSTQGNTEAFF,few,NA,TRBV7-2,TRBJ1-1
TGCGCCAGCAGCCAAGATTGGCAGGGAGGACAGCCCCAGCATTTT,CASSQDWQGGQPQHF,few,NA,TRBV4-3,TRBJ1-5
TGTGCCAGTAGTTCAGGGGGCTACGAGCAGTACTTC,CASSSGGYEQYF,few,TRBD1,TRBV19,TRBJ2-7
TGCAGCGTTGACGGACTAGCGGGGCCTCAAGAGACCCAGTACTTC,CSVDGLAGPQETQYF,NA,TRBD2,TRBV29-1,TRBJ2-5
TGTGCCAGCAGTTACCTCGGACTAGCACCAGATACGCAGTATTTT,CASSYLGLAPDTQYF,NA,TRBD2,TRBV6-5,TRBJ2-3
TGTGCCAGCAGCTTTTTGGCGGCAGCCACAGATACGCAGTATTTT,CASSFLAAATDTQYF,NA,NA,TRBV7-2,TRBJ2-3
TGCAGCGTTGTAAGCGGGACAGGGGGTTACGAGCAGTACTTC,CSVVSGTGGYEQYF,NA,TRBD1,TRBV29-1,TRBJ2-7
TGTGCCAGCGGCTTCAGGGAGCAGTTCTTC,CASGFREQFF,NA,NA,TRBV6-5,TRBJ2-1
TGTGCCAGCAGCGCCGCCCGGGACAATGAGCAGTTCTTC,CASSAARDNEQFF,NA,NA,TRBV7-9,TRBJ2-1
TGCGCCAGCAGCCAAGAGTACTACCCCGCAGAGACCCAGTACTTC,CASSQEYYPAETQYF,NA,NA,TRBV4-3,TRBJ2-5
TGCAGCGTAACAGGGGGCGAAACTGAAGCTTTCTTT,CSVTGGETEAFF,NA,TRBD1,TRBV29-1,TRBJ1-1
TGTGCCAGCAGTTTGGGCGGGGACCCGAACACTGAAGCTTTCTTT,CASSLGGDPNTEAFF,few,NA,TRBV27,TRBJ1-1
TGTGCCAGCAGCTGGACAACGAACACTGAAGCTTTCTTT,CASSWTTNTEAFF,NA,NA,TRBV7-3,TRBJ1-1
TGTGCCAGCAGCAAAGGTCTGAGCGAGCAGTACTTC,CASSKGLSEQYF,NA,NA,TRBV6-6,TRBJ2-7
TGCGCCAGCAGCCAGGCATCGGGGGGAACTAATGAAAAACTGTTTTTT,CASSQASGGTNEKLFF,NA,NA,TRBV4-3,TRBJ1-4
TGTGCCAGCAGCTTAGGCCAGGGGAACACTGAAGCTTTCTTT,CASSLGQGNTEAFF,NA,NA,TRBV7-9,TRBJ1-1
TGCGCCAGCAGCCAGGGGCTCGATGGCTACGAGCAGTACTTC,CASSQGLDGYEQYF,NA,NA,TRBV5-1,TRBJ2-7
TGTGCCAGCAGCCTGGACGCGACAGGGTCAAACTATGGCTACACCTTC,CASSLDATGSNYGYTF,NA,TRBD1,TRBV7-2,TRBJ1-2
TGCGCCAGCGGCCTGGACGGGAACACTGAAGCTTTCTTT,CASGLDGNTEAFF,few,NA,TRBV5-1,TRBJ1-1
TGTGCCAGCAGCGTCTTTGGGACAGGGGAGGATGAGCAGTTCTTC,CASSVFGTGEDEQFF,many,TRBD1,TRBV9,TRBJ2-1
TGCGCCAGCAGCTTGGTTGTGGGGCCCGAAGAGACCCAGTACTTC,CASSLVVGPEETQYF,NA,NA,TRBV5-1,TRBJ2-5
TGTGCCTCCACACAATACACTGAAGCTTTCTTT,CASTQYTEAFF,NA,NA,TRBV30,TRBJ1-1
TGCGCCAGCAGCCAAGAATATTCGGGTGAGACCCAGTACTTC,CASSQEYSGETQYF,NA,NA,TRBV4-3,TRBJ2-5
TGTGCCATCAGTGACAGGCGTAACCCTCTTCCAGATACGCAGTATTTT,CAISDRRNPLPDTQYF,NA,NA,TRBV10-3,TRBJ2-3